What follows are 18 T cell receptor beta chains derived from one specimen sequenced in a study of human T cells and chemical hapten exposure. The time point is: pre-sensitization, week 0. The treatment: therapeutic diphenylcyclopropenone sensitization with weekly scalp DPC. TCRdb reanalysed the RACE reads using MiXCR and keeps one entry per CDR3 protein. The sample contains a few hundred thousand distinct CDR3 sequences, around 5.5% of which appear only once. This specimen consisted of whole blood, obtained in connection with sensitization to the hapten diphenylcyclopropenone (DPC). Receptor source: a young woman with alopecia areata. Some clones in this sample may be carry-over from other donors' samples.

This sequence joins TRBV11-2 and TRBJ1-5; D not resolved. V lost 2 bases to trimming and J lost 8 bases, with 7 bases between them. The CDR3 has 12 residues. The germline gives CDR1 SGHAT, CDR2 FQNNGV. CDR3 sequence reads: CASSLNREPQHF. The CDR3 region has the DNA TGTGCCAGCAGCTTAAACCGTGAGCCCCAGCATTTT.

This CDR3 is CASSQVELNTEAFF. The CDR3 nucleotides read TGCGCCAGCAGCCAAGTCGAACTGAACACTGAAGCTTTCTTT. The V call is TRBV4-1, the J call TRBJ1-1; D uncertain. Germline values: CDR1 MGHRA, CDR2 YSYEKL. V dropped 1 base and J dropped 0 bases, with 6 bases sitting between them. The CDR3 has 14 amino acids.

This clonotype has a handful of counts. The gene calls are TRBV4-2 and TRBJ2-2, with TRBD2 matching 9 bases. The CDR3 has 17 residues. The germline V gene encodes CDR1 LGHNA and CDR2 YNFKEQ. The junction had 8 bases not matched to a gene; V was cut back by 1 base and J by 5 bases. The CDR3: CASSQVSAGGRTGELFF. CDR3 DNA sequence: TGTGCCAGCAGCCAAGTCTCTGCGGGGGGGCGAACCGGGGAGCTGTTTTTT.

This rearrangement joins TRBV5-1 to TRBJ2-3, with D possibly TRBD2 on 5 matching bases. Germline CDR1 reads SGHRS; CDR2 reads YFSETQ. Trimming left V 0 bases short and J 1 base short, with 9 bases between. This CDR3 comprises 15 residues. The CDR3 DNA follows: TGCGCCAGCAGCTTGGAGCGGCCTGGCACAGATACGCAGTATTTT. It codes for CASSLERPGTDTQYF.

V usage is TRBV9 and J usage is TRBJ1-1; D is ambiguous. The CDR3 is made up of 12 amino acids. Germline values: CDR1 SGDLS, CDR2 YYNGEE. V was shortened by 0 bases and J by 7 bases, with 7 bases between the two germline ends. CDR3 nucleotide sequence: TGTGCCAGCAGCGTAGAGCGAGGTGAAGCTTTCTTT. It yields the protein CASSVERGEAFF.

V gene TRBV5-4 combines with J gene TRBJ1-1; D ambiguous. The CDR3 has 13 amino acids. CDR1 and CDR2 from the germline V gene are SGHNT and YYREEE (reference sequence). V was cut by 0 bases and J by 5 bases, with 8 bases left in between. The CDR3: CASSLEQSTEAFF. The CDR3 bases are TGTGCCAGCAGCTTGGAACAGTCTACTGAAGCTTTCTTT.

This clonotype was observed at least ten times. The CDR3 DNA reads as TGTGCCAGCAGCGTAGGTTCTAGCAATCAGCCCCAGCATTTT. It yields the protein CASSVGSSNQPQHF. This chain connects TRBV9 to TRBJ1-5, with D unresolved. The germline gives CDR1 SGDLS, CDR2 YYNGEE. The CDR3 is 14 amino acids. The V end lost 0 bases, the J end lost 0 bases, and 4 bases lay between the germline ends.

At least ten counts were recorded for this clonotype. The CDR3 nucleotides are TGTGCCAGCAGTTTAGGACAGGGATTCTCCTACGAGCAGTACTTC. Amino acids: CASSLGQGFSYEQYF. V is TRBV6-6 and J is TRBJ2-7, with 8 bases matching TRBD1. Trimming at V came to 4 bases and at J to 0 bases, leaving 5 bases not matched to a gene. Germline CDR1 is MNHNY and CDR2 is SVGAGI (reference sequence). This CDR3 contains 15 residues.

This clonotype was detected many times. The chain couples TRBV4-3 to TRBJ1-3; D perhaps matches TRBD1 (5 bases). V was clipped by 1 base and J by 0 bases, with 10 bases between them. The CDR3 runs to 16 residues. Germline CDR1 and CDR2: LGHNA and YSLEER. The CDR3 DNA follows: TGCGCCAGCAGCCAAGTCCTACAGGTCTCTGGAAACACCATATATTTT. This gives the protein CASSQVLQVSGNTIYF.

This clonotype was detected a few times. The chain uses TRBV9 and TRBJ2-5; D uncertain. The V end was cut by 4 bases, the J end by 5 bases, with 15 bases between. Looked up from germline, CDR1 is SGDLS and CDR2 is YYNGEE. CDR3 size: 14 residues. The CDR3 region is CASSPTLRRETQYF. The CDR3 DNA sequence: TGTGCCAGCAGCCCTACCCTAAGGCGGGAGACCCAGTACTTC.

The V and J genes are TRBV9 and TRBJ2-2, with D possibly TRBD2 on 5 matching bases. The germline CDR1 and CDR2 sequences are SGDLS and YYNGEE. This CDR3 is 15 amino acids long. With 0 bases removed from V and 4 bases from J, the gap between germline ends came to 10 bases. CDR3 protein: CASSVEYSGTGELFF. The DNA for the CDR3 is TGTGCCAGCAGCGTAGAGTACAGCGGCACCGGGGAGCTGTTTTTT.

There are a few counts of this clonotype. V gene TRBV6-6 combines with J gene TRBJ2-7; D unclear. This CDR3 has 12 residues. Germline assignment: CDR1 MNHNY and CDR2 SVGAGI (reference sequence). The germline V and J ends were trimmed by 8 bases and 5 bases, with 13 bases remaining between them. This CDR3 is CASRTERHEQYF. The CDR3 nucleotides are TGTGCCAGCCGGACCGAACGCCACGAGCAGTACTTC.

This clonotype showed up just a few times. V is TRBV12-3 or TRBV12-4 and J is TRBJ1-5, with TRBD1 matching over 10 bases. After removal of 6 bases from V and 5 bases from J, the junction contained 4 bases not matched to a gene. This CDR3 comprises 14 residues. This chain's CDR3 is CASSWDRGDQPQHF. For the CDR3, the DNA is TGTGCCAGCAGCTGGGACAGGGGTGATCAGCCCCAGCATTTT.

In its sample, this clonotype was seen a few times. This rearrangement joins TRBV7-2 to TRBJ1-6, with 8 bases fitting TRBD1. This CDR3 spans 15 amino acids. Looked up from germline, CDR1 is SGHTA and CDR2 is FQGNSA. V lost 4 bases to trimming and J lost 8 bases; unmatched junction nucleotides: 7. DNA of the CDR3: TGTGCCAGCAGCTCCGGCAGGGGGCAGGATTCACCCCTCCACTTT. Encoded protein: CASSSGRGQDSPLHF.

This clonotype was observed many times. V is TRBV2 and J is TRBJ1-1, with TRBD1 matching 8 bases. CDR3 length: 14 residues. V shed 8 bases, J shed 4 bases, and the junction held 9 bases outside the gene matches. In germline, CDR1 is SNHLY, CDR2 FYNNEI. The CDR3 sequence is CASGPFRGPTEAFF. The CDR3 coding sequence is TGTGCCAGCGGTCCCTTCAGGGGGCCCACTGAAGCTTTCTTT.

Ten or more counts support this clonotype. The chain has TRBV29-1 and TRBJ2-2; weak D call: TRBD1 (6 bases). CDR1 SQVTM and CDR2 ANQGSEA come from the germline V gene. The germline V and J ends were trimmed by 1 base and 5 bases, with 23 bases remaining between them. The CDR3 spans 18 residues. In DNA, the CDR3 is TGCAGCGTTGAAGGGGTGGACAGTCCCTTACGGAGAACCGGGGAGCTGTTTTTT. As protein: CSVEGVDSPLRRTGELFF.

This clonotype occurred many times. V and J are TRBV9 and TRBJ2-4, with TRBD2 matching 9 bases. The V gene end was trimmed by 0 bases and the J gene end by 3 bases; junction bases not matched to a gene: 13. Germline CDR1 SGDLS, CDR2 YYNGEE. This CDR3 is built from 19 residues. The CDR3 loop reads CASSVGDIPAGGLKNIQYF. The CDR3, as DNA: TGTGCCAGCAGCGTAGGGGACATACCAGCGGGGGGCCTCAAAAACATTCAGTACTTC.

The J gene is TRBJ1-1, the V gene TRBV6-1; 8 bases line up with TRBD1. V was pared by 1 base and J by 1 base, with 8 bases of the junction left unmatched. In germline, CDR1 is MNHNS, CDR2 SASEGT. This CDR3 region has 17 residues. This CDR3 is CASSEGPGGARNTEAFF. In nucleotides, the CDR3 is TGTGCCAGCAGTGAAGGTCCAGGGGGCGCTCGGAACACTGAAGCTTTCTTT.